The next 20 T cell receptor beta chains were all read from a single sample in a study of technical replicates of blood from several donors. Profiling relied on immunoSEQ multiplex PCR, and the TCRdb table lists in-frame clones only, not all of them. The table includes fewer than 100,000 clones, 89% detected once. Sequencing input: T cells isolated from PBMCs. These receptors were taken from a human donor in good health.

This clone was recorded once. J is TRBJ1-1 and V is TRBV6-5, with no clear D. This CDR3 comprises 13 residues. Germline V gene sequence: CDR1 MNHEY, CDR2 SVGAGI. V lost 6 bases to trimming and J lost 2 bases, with 10 bases between them. Here the CDR3 reads CASSRPQNTEAFF. DNA of the CDR3: TGTGCCAGCAGCAGGCCTCAAAACACTGAAGCTTTCTTT.

The rearrangement joins TRBV6-5 to TRBJ1-2; a weak D match, TRBD1 (6 bases). The germline V gene encodes CDR1 MNHEY and CDR2 SVGAGI. The CDR3 runs to 14 residues. V was pared by 6 bases and J by 5 bases, with 16 bases between. CDR3 sequence reads: CASRAPGTPYGYTF. The CDR3, as DNA: TGTGCCAGCAGAGCGCCCGGGACACCATATGGCTACACCTTC.

V is TRBV6-6 and J is TRBJ2-5; weak D call: TRBD2 (5 bases). Germline-derived CDR1 and CDR2 are MNHNY and SVGAGI (reference sequence). The CDR3 loop spans 12 amino acids. V lost 4 bases and J 3 bases, leaving 6 bases between the germline ends. The CDR3 sequence: CASSFGKETQYF. The CDR3 bases are TGTGCCAGCAGTTTCGGGAAAGAGACCCAGTACTTC.

The gene calls are TRBV9 and TRBJ2-3; 14 bases line up with TRBD2. The CDR3 has 16 residues. V lost 3 bases to trimming and J lost 6 bases; unmatched junction nucleotides: 6. Germline V lookup: CDR1 SGDLS, CDR2 YYNGEE. CDR3 region: CASSARTSGRRDTQYF. In DNA form, the CDR3 reads TGTGCCAGCAGCGCTCGGACTAGCGGGAGGCGGGATACGCAGTATTTT.

The chain recombines TRBV7-2 with TRBJ1-3, with 10 bases that match TRBD1. The CDR3 contains 18 residues. J gave up 0 bases and V 1 base, and 6 bases lay outside the gene matches. Germline V gene sequence: CDR1 SGHTA, CDR2 FQGNSA. The CDR3: CASSLVGTGALSGNTIYF. CDR3 DNA sequence: TGTGCCAGCAGCTTAGTCGGGACAGGGGCCCTCTCTGGAAACACCATATATTTT.

This clone was picked up one time. This chain connects TRBV27 to TRBJ1-3, with D hard to call. The germline gives CDR1 MNHEY, CDR2 SMNVEV (reference sequence). The CDR3 extends over 13 amino acids. Trimming left V 10 bases short and J 3 bases short, with 13 bases between. The DNA of the CDR3 is TGTGCCACCATTCCTCCTAATGGAAACACCATATATTTT. It encodes CATIPPNGNTIYF.

The chain combines TRBV6-6 with TRBJ1-5, with 8 bases lining up with TRBD1. Germline lookup yields CDR1 MNHNY and CDR2 SVGAGI (reference sequence). The CDR3 is 14 amino acids. Germline trimming cut 6 bases from V and 7 bases from J; bases unmatched to any gene: 8. The DNA for the CDR3 is TGTGCCAGCAGCCTGGACAGGGCCAACCAGCCCCAGCATTTT. Protein product: CASSLDRANQPQHF.

The V call is TRBV21-1, the J call TRBJ1-1. TRBV21-1 is classified as a pseudogene. The CDR3 length is 15 residues. The CDR3 DNA reads as TGTGCCAGCAGCAAAGCAGGACTTACCTACACTGAAGCTTTCTTT. Its protein product is CASSKAGLTYTEAFF.

The chain links TRBV6-5 to TRBJ2-7, with 8 bases identical to TRBD1. V trimming: 1 base; J trimming: 2 bases; junction bases outside the gene matches: 4. Germline V gene sequence: CDR1 MNHEY, CDR2 SVGAGI. The CDR3 is 15 residues long. The chain's CDR3 is CASSYFGQGAYEQYF. The CDR3 nucleotides read TGTGCCAGCAGTTACTTTGGACAGGGCGCCTACGAGCAGTACTTC.

The chain employs TRBV7-9 and TRBJ2-1; no clear D gene. Germline CDR1 and CDR2: SEHNR and FQNEAQ (reference sequence). This CDR3 has 12 amino acids. V was shortened by 2 bases and J by 8 bases, with 7 bases between the two germline ends. The CDR3 DNA sequence: TGTGCCAGCAGCTTAACTACATATGAGCAGTTCTTC. As protein: CASSLTTYEQFF.

The V call is TRBV11-1, the J call TRBJ1-3; D gene uncertain. Germline loops: CDR1 SGHAT, CDR2 FQDESV (reference sequence). CDR3 size: 15 residues. Trimming shortened V by 6 bases and J by 0 bases, and 12 bases separated the two germline ends. The CDR3 loop reads CASRRSPYSGNTIYF. CDR3 sequence (DNA): TGTGCCAGCAGGAGAAGCCCTTACTCTGGAAACACCATATATTTT.

The J gene is TRBJ1-4, the V gene TRBV19, with 8 bases matching TRBD1. Germline V CDR1 and CDR2: LNHDA, SQIVND (reference sequence). This CDR3 contains 16 residues. J lost 5 bases, V lost 5 bases, and 10 bases had no gene match. The DNA for the CDR3 is TGTGCCAGTAGTCTTCACTCGACAGGGGAAAATGAAAAACTGTTTTTT. As protein: CASSLHSTGENEKLFF.

The chain links TRBV5-1 to TRBJ1-3; TRBD1 agrees at 12 bases. The junction had 5 bases not matched to a gene; V was cut back by 2 bases and J by 2 bases. The length of the CDR3 is 17 residues. Germline V CDR1 and CDR2: SGHRS, YFSETQ. The CDR3 spells CASSLAGTGGTGNTIYF. For the CDR3, the DNA is TGCGCCAGCAGCTTAGCCGGGACAGGGGGCACTGGAAACACCATATATTTT.

V and J are TRBV11-2 and TRBJ2-3; TRBD2 is a possible D gene (5 bases). The germline V and J ends were trimmed by 1 base and 1 base, with 18 bases remaining between them. The CDR3 has 18 residues. The germline V gene has CDR1 SGHAT and CDR2 FQNNGV. The CDR3 loop is CASSLVSGTYSGTDTQYF. The CDR3 bases are TGTGCCAGCAGCTTAGTCAGCGGAACCTACTCTGGCACAGATACGCAGTATTTT.

This chain joins TRBV6-5 and TRBJ1-6; 7 positions agree with TRBD1. The CDR3 extends over 12 amino acids. Trimming removed 7 bases from V and 9 bases from J; junction bases left unmatched: 3. CDR1 is MNHEY, CDR2 SVGAGI, per germline. The CDR3, as DNA: TGTGCCAGCAAGACAGGGACTTCACCCCTCCACTTT. Its protein is CASKTGTSPLHF.

The rearrangement joins TRBV20-1 to TRBJ2-7, with D perhaps TRBD2 (5 bases). The CDR3 is 11 amino acids. V was shortened by 4 bases and J by 3 bases, with 7 bases between the two germline ends. CDR1 is DFQATT and CDR2 is SNEGSKA in the germline V gene (reference sequence). The CDR3 DNA sequence: TGCAGTGCTATGAGGGTCTACGAGCAGTACTTC. Its protein is CSAMRVYEQYF.

This clone came up once. This sequence joins TRBV18 and TRBJ1-1; unclear D gene. V was trimmed by 3 bases and J by 1 base, leaving 6 bases between them. CDR1 and CDR2 (germline): KGHSH, LQKENI. This CDR3 is 13 amino acids long. The DNA of the CDR3 is TGTGCCAGCTCACCCCGGGAGAACACTGAAGCTTTCTTT. It encodes CASSPRENTEAFF.

This chain links TRBV10-3 with TRBJ1-4; 7 positions match TRBD1. Per the germline V gene, CDR1 is ENHRY and CDR2 is SYGVKD. The CDR3 loop spans 12 amino acids. Unmatched junction bases numbered 5, after V lost 10 bases and J lost 6 bases. CDR3 residues: CATSGTDEKLFF. CDR3 sequence (DNA): TGTGCCACCTCCGGGACAGATGAAAAACTGTTTTTT.

As DNA, the CDR3 is TGTGCCAGCAAAGGACATCTTAACACTGAAGCTTTCTTT. This sequence encodes CASKGHLNTEAFF. This chain uses TRBV6-5 with TRBJ1-1, with TRBD1 as a possible D gene (5 bases). Trimming pared 7 bases from V and 2 bases from J, leaving 11 bases between. In germline, CDR1 is MNHEY, CDR2 SVGAGI. This CDR3 region has 13 residues.

This clone showed up just once. The J gene is TRBJ2-7, the V gene TRBV5-4; 7 bases are shared with TRBD2. CDR1 and CDR2 (germline): SGHNT, YYREEE (reference sequence). The CDR3 runs 14 residues. J gave up 0 bases and V 4 bases, and 4 bases lay outside the gene matches. CDR3 protein: CASSTSSGSYEQYF. The CDR3 coding sequence is TGTGCCAGCAGCACTTCTAGCGGCTCCTACGAGCAGTACTTC. The complete variable domain, with remaining parts taken from reference TRBV5-4 and TRBJ2-7, reads ETGVTQSPTHLIKTRGQQVTLRCSSQSGHNTVSWYQQALGQGPQFIFQYYREEENGRGNFPPRFSGLQFPNYSSELNVNALELDDSALYLCASSTSSGSYEQYFGPGTRLTVT.